Listed below are T cell receptor beta chains from one sample, sequenced in a study of T cells in Graves' hyperthyroidism and ophthalmopathy. Each CDR3 protein gets one entry after TCRdb re-called the multiplex PCR reads with MiXCR. The sample consists of 350,000 or so distinct CDR3 sequences, 15% to 20% of them appearing once. The sequenced sample was blood. Receptors originate from a middle-aged woman with Graves' ophthalmopathy. Each CDR3 is given without its conserved first and last residue. Clone size is shown for a subset of rows, as once, few, many or a class of expanded clone.

v_gene: TRBV20-1; abundance: many; j_gene: TRBJ2-5; CDR3aa: SASYGETQY
v_gene: TRBV6-5; abundance: many; j_gene: TRBJ1-1; CDR3aa: ASSYSVEDGLNTEAF
v_gene: TRBV24-1; abundance: many; j_gene: TRBJ2-2; CDR3aa: ATSVSGTGFVPTTGELF
v_gene: TRBV18; abundance: many; j_gene: TRBJ1-1; CDR3aa: ASSRESMGEAF
v_gene: TRBV5-1; abundance: many; j_gene: TRBJ2-7; CDR3aa: ASSYTNQGNSYEQY
v_gene: TRBV2; abundance: many; j_gene: TRBJ1-3; CDR3aa: ASSEVVRGSGNTIY
v_gene: TRBV27; abundance: NA; j_gene: TRBJ2-2; CDR3aa: ASSTTTNTGELF
v_gene: TRBV6-2/TRBV6-3; abundance: NA; j_gene: TRBJ1-5; CDR3aa: ASTPNRGGIHSNQPQH
v_gene: TRBV6-1; abundance: many; j_gene: TRBJ2-5; CDR3aa: ASSEKGGRLGPKETQY
v_gene: TRBV6-2/TRBV6-3; abundance: many; j_gene: TRBJ2-7; CDR3aa: ASSYRTSGNYEQY
v_gene: TRBV19; abundance: many; j_gene: TRBJ1-5; CDR3aa: ASSIRGTDQPQH
v_gene: TRBV5-1; abundance: many; j_gene: TRBJ1-2; CDR3aa: ASSSTEDYGYT
v_gene: TRBV15; abundance: many; j_gene: TRBJ1-2; CDR3aa: ATSRERDPRGYT
v_gene: TRBV28; abundance: many; j_gene: TRBJ2-2; CDR3aa: ASSFVGQGRTGELF
v_gene: TRBV4-2; abundance: many; j_gene: TRBJ2-2; CDR3aa: ASRGSGMTGELF
v_gene: TRBV6-5; abundance: many; j_gene: TRBJ2-5; CDR3aa: ASSYAGREAETQY
v_gene: TRBV29-1; abundance: many; j_gene: TRBJ1-5; CDR3aa: SVGQGAGQPQH
v_gene: TRBV4-1; abundance: few; j_gene: TRBJ2-6; CDR3aa: ASSQLPRDLGASVLT
v_gene: TRBV6-1; abundance: NA; j_gene: TRBJ2-2; CDR3aa: AMTDGNTGELF
v_gene: TRBV28; abundance: NA; j_gene: TRBJ1-2; CDR3aa: ASSAGPYYGYT
v_gene: TRBV7-8; abundance: few; j_gene: TRBJ2-5; CDR3aa: ASSRGGSKQETQY
v_gene: TRBV6-4; abundance: many; j_gene: TRBJ1-1; CDR3aa: ASSDNTGTEAF
v_gene: TRBV25-1; abundance: many; j_gene: TRBJ1-2; CDR3aa: ATLEGYGYT
v_gene: TRBV9; abundance: few; j_gene: TRBJ2-2; CDR3aa: ASRTGVNGELF
v_gene: TRBV7-2; abundance: many; j_gene: TRBJ2-3; CDR3aa: ASSPRRGEGTDTQY
v_gene: TRBV2; abundance: many; j_gene: TRBJ1-2; CDR3aa: ASKADNNYGYT
v_gene: TRBV20-1; abundance: many; j_gene: TRBJ2-7; CDR3aa: SARDMDRGAYEQY
v_gene: TRBV27; abundance: many; j_gene: TRBJ2-5; CDR3aa: ASGQGIKNQY
v_gene: TRBV28; abundance: many; j_gene: TRBJ1-2; CDR3aa: ASSPTGHVGGYT
v_gene: TRBV12-3/TRBV12-4; abundance: many; j_gene: TRBJ2-2; CDR3aa: ASSPPSLALANTGELF
v_gene: TRBV19; abundance: many; j_gene: TRBJ2-5; CDR3aa: ASSMTEEETQY
v_gene: TRBV12-5; abundance: many; j_gene: TRBJ2-2; CDR3aa: ASGRDLNTGELF